The entry below gives a single TCR beta chain sequence along with its context. Its antigen is not known. This specimen comes from a study of T cell responses to AZD1222 COVID-19 vaccine. Study-wide results and limits: CD4 TCRs associated with vaccination spanned spike, dominating at 160-218 and 743-854. At baseline, just six or seven AZD1222 recipients tested seropositive. The donor group comprised mostly white British people and more females; the analysis possibly underestimated clonal diversity.

Sequencing was performed with immunoSEQ multiplex PCR; in TCRdb, only in-frame clones are kept and a portion is missing. The sample carries around 190,000 clones, about nine tenths recorded once. The sample was peripheral blood, taken 28 days after the second AZD1222 dose. The receptor comes from an adult who received the AZD1222 COVID-19 vaccine.

The CDR3 protein is CASSLDPTYSSYEQYF. In DNA, the CDR3 is TGCGCCAGCAGCTTGGACCCGACTTATAGCTCCTACGAGCAGTACTTC. This rearrangement joins TRBV5-1 to TRBJ2-7; D is undetermined. The V end lost 0 bases, the J end lost 0 bases, and 13 bases lay between the germline ends. This CDR3 has 16 residues. From germline, CDR1 is SGHRS and CDR2 YFSETQ.